Presented here are 5 T cell receptor beta chains from one specimen sequenced in a study of cytomegalovirus exposure and HLA in healthy donors. PCR amplification relied on 60 Vbeta primers (plus 13 Jbeta primers). The repertoire was sequenced with immunoSEQ multiplex PCR; TCRdb's copy has only in-frame clones and lacks some. The repertoire holds around 100,000 clones, with more than 70% as singletons. The specimen sequenced was PBMCs. Every receptor here comes from a male donor in good health and CMV-seropositive.

The V and J genes are TRBV5-1 and TRBJ2-1; D unresolved. The germline V gene encodes CDR1 SGHRS and CDR2 YFSETQ. V was pared by 1 base and J by 0 bases, with 14 bases between. There are 17 residues in the CDR3. The CDR3 nucleotides are TGCGCCAGCAGCTTGTTCGGTGCGAGGAGCTCCTACAATGAGCAGTTCTTC. Residues: CASSLFGARSSYNEQFF.

CDR3 nucleotide sequence: TGTGCCTGGAGTCCGGGGACATTAGTTAACGGTGAGCAGTTCTTC. It yields the protein CAWSPGTLVNGEQFF. V and J are TRBV30 and TRBJ2-1, with D perhaps matching TRBD1 (6 bases). V lost 2 bases and J 9 bases, leaving 20 bases between the germline ends. CDR3 length: 15 residues. Germline V lookup: CDR1 GTSNPN, CDR2 SVGIG (reference sequence).

The chain uses TRBV5-1 and TRBJ2-3, with TRBD2 matching over 7 bases. The CDR3 totals 17 residues. Germline CDR1 and CDR2: SGHRS and YFSETQ. Trimming at V came to 0 bases and at J to 2 bases, leaving 9 bases not matched to a gene. Written as DNA, the CDR3 is TGCGCCAGCAGCTTGGGGGGAAGGCTAGCGGCCACAGATACGCAGTATTTT. This gives the protein CASSLGGRLAATDTQYF.

The J gene is TRBJ1-1, the V gene TRBV7-6, with 9 positions matching TRBD1. This CDR3 contains 17 residues. Germline assignment: CDR1 SGHVS and CDR2 FNYEAQ. V dropped 4 bases and J dropped 4; count of bases not matched to a gene: 13. CDR3 in amino acids: CASSSPGDRVGGTEAFF. The CDR3 DNA follows: TGTGCCAGCAGCTCGCCCGGGGACAGGGTAGGAGGCACTGAAGCTTTCTTT.

J is TRBJ2-2 and V is TRBV11-1, with D unresolved. CDR3 length: 13 residues. V gave up 5 bases and J gave up 6 bases, with 10 bases separating them. Germline V CDR1 and CDR2: SGHAT, FQDESV (reference sequence). CDR3 nucleotide sequence: TGTGCCAGCAGCCCTTTTTCGGCCGGGGAGCTGTTTTTT. This codes for CASSPFSAGELFF.